The rows below give T cell receptor beta chains drawn from one sample of a study of immune evolution from preneoplasia to lung adenocarcinoma. Profiling relied on immunoSEQ multiplex PCR, and the TCRdb table lists in-frame clones only, not all of them. Seen here are thousands of clones, under 85% observed once, and the top ten hold 5.5% to 7.5%. The sample taken for sequencing was FFPE minimally invasive lung adenocarcinoma tissue. These receptors all come from a person between 50 and 69 years old with lung adenocarcinoma. The CDR3 runs from the conserved cysteine through the conserved F or W. The D gene is left open where the match is weak. The size field is filled for only some rows; it gives once, few, many or a size class.

d_call clone_size j_call v_call cdr3_nt cdr3_aa
. . TRBJ1-2 TRBV2 TGTGCCAGCAGTGAAGGTCAGGGAAGGTCCTATGGCTACACCTTC CASSEGQGRSYGYTF
TRBD2 . TRBJ2-3 TRBV29-1 TGCAGCGTTCACGGGACTAGCGTCACAGATACGCAGTATTTT CSVHGTSVTDTQYF
. . TRBJ2-7 TRBV12-2 TGTGCAAGTCGCTTCGCGAGACTAGCGGGAGTTAGGCACGAGCAGTACTTC CASRFARLAGVRHEQYF
. . TRBJ2-3 TRBV7-6 TGTGCCAGCAGCCGGGACGCCCTCTTGGATACGCAGTATTTT CASSRDALLDTQYF
. . TRBJ1-5 TRBV11-2 TGTGCCAGCAGCCGGGACGGAGCAAATCAGCCCCAGCATTTT CASSRDGANQPQHF
. . TRBJ1-2 TRBV29-1 TGCAGCGTTGGCGAGGGGGGGGCGCGGGGCGGCTACACCTTC CSVGEGGARGGYTF
TRBD1 once TRBJ1-6 TRBV5-6 TGTGTCAGCAGCTCTCAGACAGGGATTGTCGGATATAATTCACCCCTCCACTTT CVSSSQTGIVGYNSPLHF
TRBD2 . TRBJ2-3 TRBV28 TGTGCCAGCAGTTTAATGGGACTAGCGGGATCTGATACGCAGTATTTT CASSLMGLAGSDTQYF
. . TRBJ2-7 TRBV20-1 TGCAGCACCGAAAGGGCCTACGAGCAGTACTTC CSTERAYEQYF
. . TRBJ1-5 TRBV28 TGTGCCAGCAGTCAGAGCTATCAGCCCCAGCATTTT CASSQSYQPQHF
. . TRBJ2-2 TRBV4-3 TGCGCCAGCAGCCAAAAAGCAGCCACCGGGGAGCTGTTTTTT CASSQKAATGELFF
TRBD1 . TRBJ2-6 TRBV15 TGTGCCACCAGCCAAAAGACAGGGCCTGGGGCCAACGTCCTGACTTTC CATSQKTGPGANVLTF
. . TRBJ1-1 TRBV9 TGTGCCAGCAGCGTCCTTTCTGGCGCCGGTTCGGACACTGAAGCTTTCTTT CASSVLSGAGSDTEAFF
. . TRBJ2-5 TRBV27 TGTGCCAGCAGTTTATCAGCCGTCGGAGAGCAGTACTTC CASSLSAVGEQYF
. few TRBJ2-1 TRBV4-2 TGTGCCAGCAGCCAAGATTTAAAATCTGAGCAGTTCTTC CASSQDLKSEQFF
. . TRBJ2-1 TRBV5-1 TGCGCCAGCATGAGGGACCGCAATGAGCAGTTCTTC CASMRDRNEQFF
. . TRBJ2-7 TRBV7-8 TGTGCCAGCAGCTTGAGATGGGGCATATACGAGCAGTACTTC CASSLRWGIYEQYF
TRBD1 few TRBJ1-5 TRBV27 TGTGCCAGCAGTTTACGACAGGGGCTTCAGCCCCAGCATTTT CASSLRQGLQPQHF
. . TRBJ2-2 TRBV30 TGTGCCTGGAGTGGGGACCATTCGAACACCGGGGAGCTGTTTTTT CAWSGDHSNTGELFF
TRBD1 . TRBJ1-5 TRBV2 TGTGCCAGCAGTAATATGACAGGGACGCAGCCCCAGCATTTT CASSNMTGTQPQHF
TRBD1 . TRBJ1-1 TRBV7-9 TGTGCCAGCAGCCCAGTAGGGACAGGGGAATGGGCTGAAGCTTTCTTT CASSPVGTGEWAEAFF
. . TRBJ2-7 TRBV30 TGTGCCTGGAGTGTCGGGACGGTCTACGAGCAGTACTTC CAWSVGTVYEQYF
TRBD1 . TRBJ1-1 TRBV6-1 TGTGCCAGCAGTGAGATTGCTGGAACAGGGGGGGTAAAAGCTTTCTTT CASSEIAGTGGVKAFF
. . TRBJ2-7 TRBV28 TGTGCCAGCAGCTTAGAACAGACACTCTACGAGCAGTACTTC CASSLEQTLYEQYF
TRBD2 . TRBJ2-2 TRBV4-1 TGCGCCAGCAGCCAAGACCGAGCGGGAACCGACACCGGGGAGCTGTTTTTT CASSQDRAGTDTGELFF
. . TRBJ1-2 TRBV2 TGTGCCAGCAGTGAAAGGGAATTCAGCAGTGGCTACACCTTC CASSEREFSSGYTF
. . TRBJ2-7 TRBV7-9 TGTGCCAGCAGCTTTGAACAGGGCGACGAGCAGTACTTC CASSFEQGDEQYF
TRBD1 . TRBJ1-1 TRBV30 TGTGCCTGGAGTGTACAGGGGACTGAAGCTTTCTTT CAWSVQGTEAFF
. . TRBJ2-3 TRBV6-1 TGTGCCACCGCCCGGGGGCTGGGCACAGATACGCAGTATTTT CATARGLGTDTQYF
. . TRBJ1-5 TRBV30 TGTGCCTGGAGTACTAACAATCAGGGGCACCAGCCCCAGCATTTT CAWSTNNQGHQPQHF
. . TRBJ1-6 TRBV28 TGTGCCAGCAGCACCGGACTCTCCTATAATTCACCCCTCCACTTT CASSTGLSYNSPLHF
. . TRBJ2-3 TRBV5-8 TGTGCCAGCAGCTTGGAGGGTGGGGGGCTCTCCACAGATACGCAGTATTTT CASSLEGGGLSTDTQYF
. few TRBJ2-4 TRBV28 TGTGCCAGCAGTTTAGGGTCCGCCTCGTATGTAAACATTCAGTACTTC CASSLGSASYVNIQYF
TRBD2 once TRBJ2-3 TRBV4-2 TGTGCCAGCAGCTCGAAAGCGGGGTCCACAGATACGCAGTATTTT CASSSKAGSTDTQYF
. few TRBJ1-1 TRBV5-1 TGCGCCAGCAGCGTGGACGGTAAGATGGCTTTCTTT CASSVDGKMAFF
. . TRBJ1-4 TRBV2 TGTGCCAGCAGTAATGAAAAACTGTTTTTT CASSNEKLFF
. . TRBJ2-7 TRBV29-1 TGCAGCGTTGAGGTAGTGGGACTCTACGAGCAGTACTTC CSVEVVGLYEQYF
. . TRBJ1-5 TRBV27 TGTGCCAGCCGGGAGGACGGCTATCAGCCCCAGCATTTT CASREDGYQPQHF
TRBD2 . TRBJ2-3 TRBV7-9 TGTGCCAGCAGTCACCAAAGCGGGATCTCAGATACGCAGTATTTT CASSHQSGISDTQYF
TRBD1 . TRBJ1-1 TRBV6-1 TGTGCCAGCAGTAGAGGGACAGGGGGCAGAACTGAAGCTTTCTTT CASSRGTGGRTEAFF
TRBD2 . TRBJ2-1 TRBV4-2 TGTGCCAGCAGCCAAGACCCCGCGGGAGATAATGAGCAGTTCTTC CASSQDPAGDNEQFF
TRBD2 . TRBJ2-7 TRBV5-1 TGCGCCAGCAGCCCCCACTGGTCTAGCGGGAGAATAAACGAGCAGTACTTC CASSPHWSSGRINEQYF
. few TRBJ2-3 TRBV4-3 TGCGCCAGCAGCCAAGATGGGACAACCACAGATACGCAGTATTTT CASSQDGTTTDTQYF
. . TRBJ2-7 TRBV18 TGTGCCAGCTCACCAAGAGGGCTCGACGAGCAGTACTTC CASSPRGLDEQYF
TRBD2 . TRBJ2-7 TRBV19 TGTGCCAGTAGTATAAGCGGGGCTAGCTACGAGCAGTACTTC CASSISGASYEQYF
TRBD1 . TRBJ2-3 TRBV29-1 TGCAGCGTTTTACCCCGGGACAGGGCTGTTTCAGATACGCAGTATTTT CSVLPRDRAVSDTQYF
. few TRBJ2-3 TRBV2 TGTGCCAGCAGTGGGCTAGCCATCAGCACAGATACGCAGTATTTT CASSGLAISTDTQYF
. . TRBJ1-3 TRBV2 TGTGCCAGCACCGACACAACCGCTGGAAACACCATATATTTT CASTDTTAGNTIYF
. . TRBJ2-6 TRBV5-1 TGCGCCAGCAGCTTGGCGGGTATGTCTGGGGCCAACGTCCTGACTTTC CASSLAGMSGANVLTF
. . TRBJ2-7 TRBV19 TGTGCCAGTAGTATAGCAGGGCTCTCAAGCTCCTACGAGCAGTACTTC CASSIAGLSSSYEQYF
. once TRBJ2-3 TRBV9 TGTGCCAGCAGCGTCGAGGGACTCCGCACAGATACGCAGTATTTT CASSVEGLRTDTQYF
. . TRBJ1-1 TRBV28 TGTGCCAGCACAGGAGGGAACACTGAAGCTTTCTTT CASTGGNTEAFF